This T cell receptor (beta chain) appears in the sequencing data of a study of stem cell transplantation in POMP-related autoinflammatory disease. The CDR3 is 11 residues long. V lost 4 bases and J lost 4, with 7 bases in between. Germline CDR1 reads SQVTM; CDR2 reads ANQGSEA. This table comes from immunoSEQ multiplex PCR, and its TCRdb copy is limited to in-frame clones, with some not included. The data show about 68,000 clones, with more than 75% seen just once and around 0.72% held by the top ten. The sample here was CD4+ T cells from PBMCs, taken after stem cell transplantation. The chain combines TRBV29-1 with TRBJ2-5; no clear D. This clonotype was sampled from a human patient with POMP-related autoinflammation and immune dysregulation (PRAID). The graft donor may account for some of the T cells. The CDR3 loop is CSVVLGETQYF. The CDR3 bases are TGCAGCGTTGTACTGGGAGAGACCCAGTACTTC.